Listed here is a single TCR beta chain. The antigen is undetermined. This entry is derived from a study of cytomegalovirus exposure and HLA in healthy donors. The wider study: The Caucasian-associated ancestry cluster contained more than 75% of the roughly 400 genotyped donors.

Study-wide results and limits: Based on reports, TCR beta sequences accurately predicted HLA-A and HLA-B alleles for most subjects. Accounts indicate the classifier identified cytomegalovirus status with strong specificity and sensitivity.

13 Jbeta primers and 60 Vbeta primers were used for the PCR. Produced via immunoSEQ multiplex PCR; TCRdb's table is partial and in-frame only. The sample holds around 160,000 clones, roughly three quarters seen once. The CDR3 sequence is 17 residues long. Trimming left V 5 bases short and J 4 bases short, with 23 bases between. The germline V gene encodes CDR1 PRHDT and CDR2 FYEKMQ (reference sequence). The V and J genes are TRBV13 and TRBJ2-5; D possibly corresponds to TRBD2 (5 bases). The TCR comes from a woman between 40 and 50 years old in good health and CMV-seropositive. The sequenced material came from PBMCs. The CDR3 sequence is CASSPHSYGVNRETQYF. In DNA, the CDR3 is TGTGCCAGCAGCCCCCACTCGTACGGGGTGAATCGAGAGACCCAGTACTTC.